The 9 T cell receptor beta chains below were found in one sample sequenced in a study of T cell changes during pregnancy in multiple sclerosis (dated by TCRdb to 2018 to 2020). The library was built by means of the immunoSEQ multiplex PCR assay. In its TCRdb copy, this immuneACCESS table keeps in-frame sequences only and misses some clones. Where compared with another copy, unresolved V genes explain less than half of these, and the others have no known cause. The sample table shows some 80,000 clones, and around 96% are seen once. Of the sample, roughly 1.1% falls within the top ten clones. This specimen consisted of peripheral blood, obtained in the second trimester of pregnancy. Every receptor here comes from a female donor with multiple sclerosis, enrolled in a pregnancy study.

J is TRBJ2-7 and V is TRBV27; D ambiguous. Trimming removed 0 bases at V and 8 bases at J, with 14 bases between. This CDR3 has 14 amino acids. Looked up from germline, CDR1 is MNHEY and CDR2 is SMNVEV (reference sequence). In DNA form, the CDR3 reads TGTGCCAGCAGTTTATCGCAGTCCAGGAACAAGCAGTACTTC. Translated: CASSLSQSRNKQYF.

This chain joins TRBV30 and TRBJ1-2; TRBD1 is a possible D gene (5 bases). V gave up 2 bases and J gave up 12 bases, with 16 bases separating them. The CDR3 covers 12 residues. In germline, CDR1 is GTSNPN, CDR2 SVGIG (reference sequence). CDR3 residues: CAWSQGDAKDTF. CDR3 DNA sequence: TGTGCCTGGAGTCAAGGGGATGCTAAGGACACCTTC.

The V gene is TRBV6-7, the J gene TRBJ2-5, with 7 bases lining up with TRBD1. TRBV6-7 is an ORF for which the function is uncertain. After removal of 4 bases from V and 0 bases from J, the junction contained 8 bases not matched to a gene. The CDR3 is 16 residues long. CDR3 region: CASSLGQVEYQETQYF. DNA for the CDR3: TGTGCCAGCAGTTTAGGACAGGTGGAGTACCAAGAGACCCAGTACTTC.

A single count supports this clone. J is TRBJ2-1 and V is TRBV19, with 8 bases identical to TRBD2. The CDR3 is 14 residues long. With V trimmed by 2 bases and J by 6 bases, 3 bases remained unmatched. Germline V CDR1 and CDR2: LNHDA, SQIVND (reference sequence). The CDR3, as DNA: TGTGCCAGTAGTATAAACGGGAGGGTCAATGAGCAGTTCTTC. The encoded protein is CASSINGRVNEQFF.

The genes are TRBV7-3 and TRBJ2-1; 7 nucleotides align to TRBD2. V was pared by 6 bases and J by 14 bases, with 7 bases of the junction left unmatched. This CDR3 comprises 11 residues. Germline CDR1 and CDR2: SGHTA and FQGTGA. CDR3 in amino acids: CASSQGTSEFF. The CDR3 coding sequence is TGTGCCAGCAGTCAGGGAACTAGCGAGTTCTTC. The full variable domain, completed using reference TRBV7-3 and TRBJ2-1, is GAGVSQTPSNKVTEKGKYVELRCDPISGHTALYWYRQSLGQGPEFLIYFQGTGAADDSGLPNDRFFAVRPEGSVSTLKIQRTERGDSAVYLCASSQGTSEFFGPGTRLTVL.

This clone was counted between two and nine times. V is TRBV4-2 and J is TRBJ1-1; D ambiguous. Per germline, CDR1 LGHNA and CDR2 YNFKEQ. The CDR3 is made up of 13 amino acids. The ends were cut back, 1 base at V and 4 bases at J, with 7 bases in the middle. The CDR3 here is CASSQGIVTEAFF. The CDR3 nucleotides read TGTGCCAGCAGCCAAGGTATAGTCACTGAAGCTTTCTTT.

Here the CDR3 reads CASSFGRQGGWEQYF. The CDR3 DNA reads as TGTGCCAGCAGTTTTGGTCGACAGGGGGGTTGGGAGCAGTACTTC. The rearrangement links TRBV28 to TRBJ2-7; TRBD1 agrees at 9 bases. Trimming at V came to 3 bases and at J to 7 bases, leaving 10 bases not matched to a gene. The CDR3 has 15 amino acids. The germline V gene has CDR1 MDHEN and CDR2 SYDVKM.

The genes are TRBV27 and TRBJ2-7; maybe TRBD2 (5 bases). Germline V CDR1 and CDR2: MNHEY, SMNVEV (reference sequence). The CDR3 is 12 residues long. V was clipped by 6 bases and J by 4 bases, with 10 bases between them. In DNA form, the CDR3 reads TGTGCCAGCAGCCGACCGGGGTACGAGCAGTACTTC. It translates to CASSRPGYEQYF.

The chain employs TRBV6-5 and TRBJ2-7; 7 positions match TRBD1. The CDR3 consists of 14 residues. Germline V CDR1 and CDR2: MNHEY, SVGAGI. J gave up 3 bases and V 5 bases, and 7 bases lay outside the gene matches. CDR3 protein: CASSKGQYFYEQYF. CDR3 DNA: TGTGCCAGCAGTAAGGGACAGTATTTCTACGAGCAGTACTTC.